The present entry profiles one TCR beta chain with its context. This entry comes from a study of control samples from healthy donors and cancer patients. Method: immunoSEQ multiplex PCR; TCRdb's copy keeps in-frame clones and lacks some. This sample has tens of thousands of clones; about nine tenths occur once, and the top ten carry 17%. Germline CDR1 SGDLS, CDR2 YYNGEE. The CDR3 loop spans 15 amino acids. Trimming took 3 bases from V and 4 from J, leaving 14 bases between them. This clonotype was obtained from a man between 50 and 59 years old in good health. The chain has TRBV9 and TRBJ1-3; D is unresolved. The sequencing input was blood. CDR3 sequence reads: CASSDNWARGNTIYF. For the CDR3, the DNA is TGTGCCAGCAGCGACAACTGGGCGCGAGGAAACACCATATATTTT.